This T cell receptor beta chain was captured in a study of prognosis after radiotherapy for stage I lung cancer. Patients were uniformly node-negative by CT and PET/CT and had received no prior chemotherapy or radiotherapy, with no other malignancies. Study-wide points: Patients' TRBV and TRBJ gene usage reportedly differed by presence or absence of metastases.

There are many counts of this clonotype. Its matching antigen is unknown. Amplicons of TCR beta CDR3 were generated from genomic DNA by two-round multiplex PCR. TRBV and TRBJ genes each had their own specific primers in first-round PCR. Universal primers primed the second round of PCR. MiXCR, applied by TCRdb to the multiplex PCR reads, yields one record per CDR3 protein. The sample gives almost 40,000 distinct CDR3 sequences, less than 25% of which show up once; 20% to 25% is in the top ten. The CDR3 sequence is 16 residues long. The V and J ends lost 4 bases and 1 base, in that order; junction bases with no gene match: 6. Germline V CDR1 and CDR2: SGHRS, YFSETQ.

The sample here was PBMCs, taken before or after stereotactic body radiation therapy (not recorded which). The chain has TRBV5-1 and TRBJ2-2; 8 bases map to TRBD1. This receptor was identified in a donor over 45 with non-small cell lung cancer. CDR3: CASSLTGTGNTGELFF. The CDR3 coding sequence is TGCGCCAGCAGCCTAACCGGGACAGGGAACACCGGGGAGCTGTTTTTT.